A selection of T cell receptor beta chains follows, all from one sample in a study of blood T cell repertoires in COVID-19. This table comes from immunoSEQ multiplex PCR, and its TCRdb copy is limited to in-frame clones, with some not included. This table holds some 310,000 clones, under 90% found once. The sequenced material came from peripheral blood. These receptors all stem from a woman aged 25-40 years with COVID-19, enrolled during active disease. Each CDR3 is given with its conserved first and last residue. The order of the fields is D gene, clone size, J gene, CDR3 length, V gene, CDR3 DNA, CDR3 protein. A D gene is named only where the DNA matches it firmly. Part of the rows lack a size; the others show once, few, many or a class for expanded clones.

- - TRBJ2-1 14 TRBV2 TGTGCCAGCAGGGAGCGGAGCTCCTACAATGAGCAGTTCTTC CASRERSSYNEQFF
TRBD1 - TRBJ1-2 14 TRBV30 TGTGCCTGGAGTCCACACAGGGGTAACTATGGCTACACCTTC CAWSPHRGNYGYTF
TRBD1 - TRBJ2-5 15 TRBV6-2/TRBV6-3 TGTGCCAGCAGTTACCCGACAGGGGGCCGGGAGACCCAGTACTTC CASSYPTGGRETQYF
- - TRBJ2-7 13 TRBV7-2 TGTGCCAGCAGCTTAGAACAGGGCTACGAGCAGTACTTC CASSLEQGYEQYF
TRBD2 - TRBJ2-3 13 TRBV6-5 TGTGCCAGCAGATGGACTAGCGACGATACGCAGTATTTT CASRWTSDDTQYF
- - TRBJ2-4 14 TRBV30 TGTGCCTGGAGTCCCAACTTCGACAAAAACATTCAGTACTTC CAWSPNFDKNIQYF
- - TRBJ2-5 12 TRBV27 TGTGCCAGCAGACAGGGTTTGGAGACCCAGTACTTC CASRQGLETQYF
TRBD1 - TRBJ1-1 17 TRBV30 TGTGCCTGGAATAAACCGGGACAGGGGGCGCGGAACACTGAAGCTTTCTTT CAWNKPGQGARNTEAFF
TRBD1 - TRBJ1-4 15 TRBV19 TGTGCCAGTGGGTATTATGGGACAGGGAATGAAAAACTGTTTTTT CASGYYGTGNEKLFF
TRBD1 - TRBJ1-2 15 TRBV5-1 TGCGCCAGCAGCTTGGAAGGACAGGCGATCTATGGCTACACCTTC CASSLEGQAIYGYTF
TRBD1 once TRBJ2-7 16 TRBV28 TGTGCCAGCGGCTCTAAAATGGACAGGTTCTTTTACGAGCAGTACTTC CASGSKMDRFFYEQYF
TRBD1 - TRBJ1-2 15 TRBV28 TGTGCCAGCAGTCCGCCGGACAGGGACGCCTATGGCTACACCTTC CASSPPDRDAYGYTF
TRBD2 - TRBJ2-3 14 TRBV28 TGTGCCAGCAAGATAAGCGGGAGAACAGATACGCAGTATTTT CASKISGRTDTQYF
TRBD1 - TRBJ1-2 16 TRBV5-6 TGTGCCAGCAGTACGTCCGGGACAGCGATGGGCTATGGCTACACCTTC CASSTSGTAMGYGYTF
- once TRBJ1-1 16 TRBV6-6 TGTGCCAGCAGTTACGGTGGGGGCGATTTGAACACTGAAGCTTTCTTT CASSYGGGDLNTEAFF
- - TRBJ2-3 15 TRBV6-5 TGTGCCAGCAGTTATGGGGGCCTGCAGGGAGATACGCAGTATTTT CASSYGGLQGDTQYF
- - TRBJ2-3 13 TRBV24-1 TGTGCCACATCTACAGGGAAAGGAGATACGCAGTATTTT CATSTGKGDTQYF
TRBD2 - TRBJ2-5 15 TRBV27 TGTGCCAGCAGTTTATCGGCTAGCGGGCAAGAGACCCAGTACTTC CASSLSASGQETQYF
TRBD1 - TRBJ2-7 16 TRBV6-1 TGTGCCAGCAGTGGATTACCCGGGACAGGGACCTACGAGCAGTACTTC CASSGLPGTGTYEQYF
TRBD1 few TRBJ1-4 13 TRBV5-6 TGTGCCAGCAGCTCGACAGGGTATGAAAAACTGTTTTTT CASSSTGYEKLFF
TRBD1 - TRBJ1-4 15 TRBV25-1 TGTGCCAGCAGTGAATTTTTTACAGGGGGAGAAAAACTGTTTTTT CASSEFFTGGEKLFF
TRBD2 - TRBJ2-1 18 TRBV27 TGTGCCAGCAGTTTATTCTCTCGAGCGGGACGATCCTACAATGAGCAGTTCTTC CASSLFSRAGRSYNEQFF
- - TRBJ1-5 14 TRBV28 TGTGCCAGCACTCCGGGAGGGGCCGTCCGCACCCAGCATTTT CASTPGGAVRTQHF
TRBD1 - TRBJ1-1 16 TRBV19 TGTGCCAGTAGTCTCGGGACAGGGGGCACGAACACTGAAGCTTTCTTT CASSLGTGGTNTEAFF
- - TRBJ2-7 13 TRBV27 TGTGCCAGCAGTTTGACTGACGCCTACGAGCAGTACTTC CASSLTDAYEQYF
- - TRBJ1-2 13 TRBV19 TGTGCCAGTAGAGACTCGGGACTCGATGGCTACACCTTC CASRDSGLDGYTF
- - TRBJ2-7 14 TRBV10-3 TGTGCCATCAGTGAATCCAGGGGCGATTACGAGCAGTACTTC CAISESRGDYEQYF